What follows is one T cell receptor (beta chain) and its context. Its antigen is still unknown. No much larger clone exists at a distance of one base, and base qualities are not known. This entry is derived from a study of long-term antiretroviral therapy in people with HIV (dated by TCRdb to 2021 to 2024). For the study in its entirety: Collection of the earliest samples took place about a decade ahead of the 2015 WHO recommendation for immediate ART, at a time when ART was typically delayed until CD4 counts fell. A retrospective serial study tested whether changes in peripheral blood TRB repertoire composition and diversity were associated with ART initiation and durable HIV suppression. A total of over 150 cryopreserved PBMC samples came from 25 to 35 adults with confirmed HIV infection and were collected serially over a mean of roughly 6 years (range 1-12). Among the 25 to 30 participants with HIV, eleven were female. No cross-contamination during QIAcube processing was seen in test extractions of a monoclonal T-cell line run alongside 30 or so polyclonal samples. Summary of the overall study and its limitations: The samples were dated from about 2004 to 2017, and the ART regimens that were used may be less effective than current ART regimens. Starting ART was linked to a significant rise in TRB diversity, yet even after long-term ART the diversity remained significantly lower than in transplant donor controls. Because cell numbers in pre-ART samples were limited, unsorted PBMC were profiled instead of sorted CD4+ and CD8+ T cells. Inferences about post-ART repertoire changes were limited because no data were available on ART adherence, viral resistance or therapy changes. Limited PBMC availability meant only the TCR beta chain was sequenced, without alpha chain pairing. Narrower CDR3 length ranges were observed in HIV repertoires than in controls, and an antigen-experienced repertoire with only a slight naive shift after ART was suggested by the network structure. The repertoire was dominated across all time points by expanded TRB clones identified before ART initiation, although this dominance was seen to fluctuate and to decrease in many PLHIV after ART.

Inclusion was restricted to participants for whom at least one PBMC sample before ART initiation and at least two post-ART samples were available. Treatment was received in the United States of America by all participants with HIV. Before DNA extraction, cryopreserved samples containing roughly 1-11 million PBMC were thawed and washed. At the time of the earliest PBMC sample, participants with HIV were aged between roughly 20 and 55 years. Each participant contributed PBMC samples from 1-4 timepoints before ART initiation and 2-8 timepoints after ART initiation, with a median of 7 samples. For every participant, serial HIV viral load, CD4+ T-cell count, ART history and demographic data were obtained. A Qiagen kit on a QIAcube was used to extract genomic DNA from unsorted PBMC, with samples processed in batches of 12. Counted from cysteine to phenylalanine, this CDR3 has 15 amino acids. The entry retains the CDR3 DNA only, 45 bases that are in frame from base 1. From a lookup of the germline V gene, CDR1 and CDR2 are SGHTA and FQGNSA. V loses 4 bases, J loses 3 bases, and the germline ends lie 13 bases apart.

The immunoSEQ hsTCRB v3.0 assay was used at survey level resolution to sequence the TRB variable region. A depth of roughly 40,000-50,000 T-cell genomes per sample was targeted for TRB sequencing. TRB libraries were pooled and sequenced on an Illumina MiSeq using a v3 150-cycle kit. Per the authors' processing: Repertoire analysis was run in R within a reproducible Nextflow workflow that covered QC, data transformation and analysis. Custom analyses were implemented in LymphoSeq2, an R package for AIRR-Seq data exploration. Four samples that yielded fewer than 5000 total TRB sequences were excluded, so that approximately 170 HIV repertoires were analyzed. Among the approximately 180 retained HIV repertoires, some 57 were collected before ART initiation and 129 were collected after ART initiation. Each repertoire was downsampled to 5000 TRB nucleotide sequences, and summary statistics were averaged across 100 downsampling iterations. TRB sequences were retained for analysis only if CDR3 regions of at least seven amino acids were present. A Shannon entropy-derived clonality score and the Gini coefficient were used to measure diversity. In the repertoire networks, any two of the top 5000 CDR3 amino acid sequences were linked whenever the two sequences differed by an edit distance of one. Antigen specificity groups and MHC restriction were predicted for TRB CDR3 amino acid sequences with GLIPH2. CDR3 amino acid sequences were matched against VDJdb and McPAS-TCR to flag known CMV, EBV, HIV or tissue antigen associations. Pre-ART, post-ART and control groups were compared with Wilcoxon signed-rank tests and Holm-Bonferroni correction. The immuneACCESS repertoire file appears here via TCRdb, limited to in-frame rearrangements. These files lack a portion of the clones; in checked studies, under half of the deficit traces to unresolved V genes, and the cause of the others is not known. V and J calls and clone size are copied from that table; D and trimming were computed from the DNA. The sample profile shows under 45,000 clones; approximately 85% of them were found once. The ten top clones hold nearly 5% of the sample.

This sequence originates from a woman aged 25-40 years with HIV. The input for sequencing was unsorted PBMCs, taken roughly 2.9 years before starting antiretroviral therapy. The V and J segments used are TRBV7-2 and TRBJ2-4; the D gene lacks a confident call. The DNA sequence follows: TGTGCCAGCAGCTGGTCGGTCACGGTCAAAAACATTCAGTACTTC. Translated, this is CASSWSVTVKNIQYF.